Listed below are T cell receptor beta chains from one sample, sequenced in a study of blood T cell repertoires in COVID-19. Repertoires were generated with immunoSEQ multiplex PCR, while TCRdb's copy carries only in-frame clones and drops some. The sample has some 170,000 clones; about 92% are singletons. The sample comprised peripheral blood. These receptors originate from a woman aged 60-75 years with COVID-19, enrolled during active disease. Each CDR3 is given with its conserved first and last residue. Fields, in order: J gene, V gene, D gene, clone size, CDR3 DNA, CDR3 protein. D genes are given only for firm matches. Not all rows give a size; the values are once, few, many and, for expanded clones, a class.

j_gene: TRBJ2-3
v_gene: TRBV4-1
d_gene: TRBD2
abundance: -
CDR3nt: TGCGCCAGCAGCCAAGTGGAGCGGGGGGGGACAGATACGCAGTATTTT
CDR3aa: CASSQVERGGTDTQYF

j_gene: TRBJ1-5
v_gene: TRBV19
d_gene: -
abundance: -
CDR3nt: TGTGCCAGTAACAGGGAATATCAGCCCCAGCATTTT
CDR3aa: CASNREYQPQHF

j_gene: TRBJ1-1
v_gene: TRBV6-6
d_gene: TRBD1
abundance: -
CDR3nt: TGTGCCAGCAGCCGACAGGGGACGAACACTGAAGCTTTCTTT
CDR3aa: CASSRQGTNTEAFF

j_gene: TRBJ1-6
v_gene: TRBV24-1
d_gene: TRBD1
abundance: -
CDR3nt: TGTGCCACCAGCGAATGGACAGGGGAATCTAAACCCCTCCACTTT
CDR3aa: CATSEWTGESKPLHF

j_gene: TRBJ2-3
v_gene: TRBV25-1
d_gene: TRBD1
abundance: -
CDR3nt: TGTGCCAGCAGTGAAAAGGGGACAGGATCCGGAGATACGCAGTATTTT
CDR3aa: CASSEKGTGSGDTQYF

j_gene: TRBJ1-6
v_gene: TRBV18
d_gene: -
abundance: -
CDR3nt: TGTGCCAGCTCACCAGGGGCCAGGGGTAATTCACCCCTCCACTTT
CDR3aa: CASSPGARGNSPLHF

j_gene: TRBJ1-1
v_gene: TRBV7-9
d_gene: TRBD1
abundance: -
CDR3nt: TGTGCCAGCATCCGGGAGGGGGCAACTGAAGCTTTCTTT
CDR3aa: CASIREGATEAFF

j_gene: TRBJ1-4
v_gene: TRBV5-5
d_gene: -
abundance: -
CDR3nt: TGTGCCAGCAGCTCCAAGCGTATGGCAACACTAGGTGAAAAACTGTTTTTT
CDR3aa: CASSSKRMATLGEKLFF

j_gene: TRBJ2-3
v_gene: TRBV18
d_gene: TRBD2
abundance: -
CDR3nt: TGTGCCAGCTCTCTTCAGCGGGGGGGCACAGATACGCAGTATTTT
CDR3aa: CASSLQRGGTDTQYF

j_gene: TRBJ2-3
v_gene: TRBV9
d_gene: -
abundance: -
CDR3nt: TGTGCCAGCAGCGTAGAGCCCCTCGGAGATACGCAGTATTTT
CDR3aa: CASSVEPLGDTQYF

j_gene: TRBJ1-5
v_gene: TRBV3-1/TRBV3-2
d_gene: TRBD1
abundance: -
CDR3nt: TGTGCCAGCAGCCAAAGTGAGACAGGGAATCAGCCCCAGCATTTT
CDR3aa: CASSQSETGNQPQHF

j_gene: TRBJ1-4
v_gene: TRBV19
d_gene: -
abundance: -
CDR3nt: TGTGCCACCGGGGGGCCGGGGAGTGAAAAACTGTTTTTT
CDR3aa: CATGGPGSEKLFF

j_gene: TRBJ1-4
v_gene: TRBV30
d_gene: -
abundance: -
CDR3nt: TGTGCCTGGGAGAGGCGGCCGACGGCGGGTGAAAAACTGTTTTTT
CDR3aa: CAWERRPTAGEKLFF

j_gene: TRBJ1-4
v_gene: TRBV6-5
d_gene: TRBD1
abundance: -
CDR3nt: TGTGCCAGCAGTTACTCCGGGACAGGGGAAGAGGAAAAACTGTTTTTT
CDR3aa: CASSYSGTGEEEKLFF

j_gene: TRBJ1-2
v_gene: TRBV16
d_gene: -
abundance: -
CDR3nt: TGTGCCAGCAGCCGGCGGGCCCTGGAGTATGGCTACACCTTC
CDR3aa: CASSRRALEYGYTF

j_gene: TRBJ1-1
v_gene: TRBV6-2/TRBV6-3
d_gene: -
abundance: -
CDR3nt: TGTGCCAGCAGTTACGAGGCAGGGGTTATGAACACTGAAGCTTTCTTT
CDR3aa: CASSYEAGVMNTEAFF

j_gene: TRBJ2-2
v_gene: TRBV5-4
d_gene: TRBD2
abundance: -
CDR3nt: TGTGCCGGGCGGGGGGCGAACACCGGGGAGCTGTTTTTT
CDR3aa: CAGRGANTGELFF

j_gene: TRBJ2-3
v_gene: TRBV4-3
d_gene: -
abundance: -
CDR3nt: TGCGCCAGCAGCCACCGGAGCGGGTCTAGCACAGATACGCAGTATTTT
CDR3aa: CASSHRSGSSTDTQYF

j_gene: TRBJ2-3
v_gene: TRBV5-5
d_gene: -
abundance: -
CDR3nt: TGTGCCAGCAGTTCTCAAGACACAAGTGGGACAGATACGCAGTATTTT
CDR3aa: CASSSQDTSGTDTQYF

j_gene: TRBJ1-3
v_gene: TRBV5-6
d_gene: -
abundance: few
CDR3nt: TGTGCCAGCAGCTTAAACAGGCCCCTCTCTGGAAACACCATATATTTT
CDR3aa: CASSLNRPLSGNTIYF

j_gene: TRBJ2-3
v_gene: TRBV4-3
d_gene: TRBD2
abundance: -
CDR3nt: TGCGCCAGCAGCCAAGACCCCTCCAACAGCGGGGGTACAGATACGCAGTATTTT
CDR3aa: CASSQDPSNSGGTDTQYF

j_gene: TRBJ2-1
v_gene: TRBV11-3
d_gene: -
abundance: -
CDR3nt: TGTGCCAGCAGCTTAGGACTAGTTCTCTACAATGAGCAGTTCTTC
CDR3aa: CASSLGLVLYNEQFF

j_gene: TRBJ2-4
v_gene: TRBV15
d_gene: -
abundance: -
CDR3nt: TGTGCCACCAGTGACTTAGCCAAAAACATTCAGTACTTC
CDR3aa: CATSDLAKNIQYF

j_gene: TRBJ2-2
v_gene: TRBV12-5
d_gene: -
abundance: -
CDR3nt: TGTGCTAGTGGTTTGGTATTGTCTGGGGAGCTGTTTTTT
CDR3aa: CASGLVLSGELFF

j_gene: TRBJ1-2
v_gene: TRBV7-2
d_gene: TRBD1
abundance: -
CDR3nt: TGTGCCAGCAGCGGAACCGGGACAGGGGTCTATGGCTACACCTTC
CDR3aa: CASSGTGTGVYGYTF

j_gene: TRBJ1-1
v_gene: TRBV9
d_gene: -
abundance: -
CDR3nt: TGTGCCAGCAGCGTAGGTGTCGGGAACACTGAAGCTTTCTTT
CDR3aa: CASSVGVGNTEAFF

j_gene: TRBJ2-7
v_gene: TRBV30
d_gene: -
abundance: -
CDR3nt: TGTGCCTGGAAGAGTATGGGGAGCTCCTACGAGCAGTACTTC
CDR3aa: CAWKSMGSSYEQYF

j_gene: TRBJ1-1
v_gene: TRBV21-1
d_gene: -
abundance: -
CDR3nt: TGTGCCAGCAGCAAAGTTCGTTGGGGACCGCGGGGGACTGAAGCTTTCTTT
CDR3aa: CASSKVRWGPRGTEAFF

j_gene: TRBJ1-5
v_gene: TRBV7-8
d_gene: TRBD1
abundance: once
CDR3nt: TGTGCCAGCAGCCGCGACAGGGGACAGCCCCAGCATTTT
CDR3aa: CASSRDRGQPQHF

j_gene: TRBJ1-1
v_gene: TRBV28
d_gene: -
abundance: few
CDR3nt: TGTGCCAGCAGGGGACATATAAACACTGAAGCTTTCTTT
CDR3aa: CASRGHINTEAFF

j_gene: TRBJ1-2
v_gene: TRBV5-6
d_gene: -
abundance: -
CDR3nt: TGTGCCAGCAGCTCAGGGGATTGGGGCTACACCTTC
CDR3aa: CASSSGDWGYTF

j_gene: TRBJ1-5
v_gene: TRBV6-5
d_gene: TRBD1
abundance: -
CDR3nt: TGTGCCAGCAGTAGAGGGACAGGCGGGCAGCCCCAGCATTTT
CDR3aa: CASSRGTGGQPQHF

j_gene: TRBJ2-3
v_gene: TRBV7-2
d_gene: -
abundance: -
CDR3nt: TGTGCCAGCAGCAGGGGGTGGAACACAGATACGCAGTATTTT
CDR3aa: CASSRGWNTDTQYF

j_gene: TRBJ1-4
v_gene: TRBV6-5
d_gene: -
abundance: -
CDR3nt: TGTGCCAGCAGTTACTCGCGGGTCGTCGGTGAAAAACTGTTTTTT
CDR3aa: CASSYSRVVGEKLFF

j_gene: TRBJ2-1
v_gene: TRBV19
d_gene: -
abundance: -
CDR3nt: TGTGCCAGTAGTTTCCAGACTAGTACGCATGAGCAGTTCTTC
CDR3aa: CASSFQTSTHEQFF

j_gene: TRBJ2-2
v_gene: TRBV2
d_gene: TRBD1
abundance: -
CDR3nt: TGTGCCAGCAGTAAGGACAGGGCTACCGGGGAGCTGTTTTTT
CDR3aa: CASSKDRATGELFF

j_gene: TRBJ2-7
v_gene: TRBV5-6
d_gene: -
abundance: -
CDR3nt: TGTGCCAGCAGCCTCCGGTTCTACGAGCAGTACTTC
CDR3aa: CASSLRFYEQYF

j_gene: TRBJ1-1
v_gene: TRBV6-5
d_gene: -
abundance: -
CDR3nt: TGTGCCAGCAGTTACGGCCTAGCCACTGAAGCTTTCTTT
CDR3aa: CASSYGLATEAFF

j_gene: TRBJ2-7
v_gene: TRBV11-2
d_gene: TRBD1
abundance: -
CDR3nt: TGTGCCAGCAGCCCTTCAATGGACAGGAACTCCTACGAGCAGTACTTC
CDR3aa: CASSPSMDRNSYEQYF

j_gene: TRBJ1-2
v_gene: TRBV5-5
d_gene: -
abundance: -
CDR3nt: TGTGCCAGCACCCCTCTGGGGCAGTCGCGTAACTATGGCTACACCTTC
CDR3aa: CASTPLGQSRNYGYTF

j_gene: TRBJ2-1
v_gene: TRBV3-1/TRBV3-2
d_gene: -
abundance: -
CDR3nt: TGTGCCAGCAGCCGAGAGGGCCTTTCCTACAATGAGCAGTTCTTC
CDR3aa: CASSREGLSYNEQFF

j_gene: TRBJ1-2
v_gene: TRBV19
d_gene: -
abundance: -
CDR3nt: TGTGCCAGTAGGGCAGCGCCCATTCTTAACTATGGCTACACCTTC
CDR3aa: CASRAAPILNYGYTF

j_gene: TRBJ1-1
v_gene: TRBV7-9
d_gene: -
abundance: -
CDR3nt: TGTGCCAGCAGCTTAGGCGGTTTGGGCACTGAAGCTTTCTTT
CDR3aa: CASSLGGLGTEAFF

j_gene: TRBJ1-3
v_gene: TRBV29-1
d_gene: -
abundance: -
CDR3nt: TGCAGCGTTGAAGAGGCGGGCAGACCTTCTGGAAACACCATATATTTT
CDR3aa: CSVEEAGRPSGNTIYF

j_gene: TRBJ1-1
v_gene: TRBV6-5
d_gene: TRBD1
abundance: -
CDR3nt: TGTGCCAGCAGTCCACAGGGGGCTGGTACTGAAGCTTTCTTT
CDR3aa: CASSPQGAGTEAFF

j_gene: TRBJ1-1
v_gene: TRBV7-8
d_gene: TRBD1
abundance: -
CDR3nt: TGTGCCAGCAGCTTACGGACAGGGCGAAGAGAGGACACTGAAGCTTTCTTT
CDR3aa: CASSLRTGRREDTEAFF

j_gene: TRBJ1-2
v_gene: TRBV2
d_gene: -
abundance: -
CDR3nt: TGTGCCAGCAGTGAATCGCGGGGTGGCTACACCTTC
CDR3aa: CASSESRGGYTF

j_gene: TRBJ1-1
v_gene: TRBV5-5
d_gene: -
abundance: -
CDR3nt: TGTGCCAGCAGCTCGCGACAGTTTACTGAAGCTTTCTTT
CDR3aa: CASSSRQFTEAFF

j_gene: TRBJ1-4
v_gene: TRBV5-5
d_gene: TRBD1
abundance: -
CDR3nt: TGTACCAGCAGCAACGCAGGGGGCCTGAATGAAAAACTGTTTTTT
CDR3aa: CTSSNAGGLNEKLFF

j_gene: TRBJ1-1
v_gene: TRBV9
d_gene: TRBD1
abundance: once
CDR3nt: TGTGCCAGCAGCGCCCTGGACAGGGGGAACACTGAAGCTTTCTTT
CDR3aa: CASSALDRGNTEAFF

j_gene: TRBJ2-7
v_gene: TRBV7-2
d_gene: -
abundance: -
CDR3nt: TGTGCCAGCAGCTTAGTGGCTGGGAGCTACGAGCAGTACTTC
CDR3aa: CASSLVAGSYEQYF

j_gene: TRBJ1-1
v_gene: TRBV5-1
d_gene: -
abundance: -
CDR3nt: TGCGCCAGCAGCTTGTTGTCAGAGAACACTGAAGCTTTCTTT
CDR3aa: CASSLLSENTEAFF

j_gene: TRBJ1-5
v_gene: TRBV4-1
d_gene: -
abundance: -
CDR3nt: TGCGCCAGCAGCCAAACCGGGAGCCATCAGCCCCAGCATTTT
CDR3aa: CASSQTGSHQPQHF

j_gene: TRBJ1-2
v_gene: TRBV6-5
d_gene: TRBD1
abundance: -
CDR3nt: TGTGCCAGCAGCGTAGGGACAGGGGGGATTGGCTACACCTTC
CDR3aa: CASSVGTGGIGYTF

j_gene: TRBJ1-5
v_gene: TRBV3-1/TRBV3-2
d_gene: TRBD1
abundance: -
CDR3nt: TGTGCCAGCAGCCAAGGACAGGGCCATCAGCCCCAGCATTTT
CDR3aa: CASSQGQGHQPQHF

j_gene: TRBJ1-5
v_gene: TRBV3-1/TRBV3-2
d_gene: TRBD1
abundance: -
CDR3nt: TGTGCCAGCAGCCCGACAGGGGAATGGAATCAGCCCCAGCATTTT
CDR3aa: CASSPTGEWNQPQHF